The following is a TCR beta chain sequence with its context. The data belong to a study of T cell responses to AZD1222 COVID-19 vaccine. Data came from immunoSEQ multiplex PCR; TCRdb stores just in-frame clones and leaves some out. Of 70,000 to 95,000 clones detected, approximately 91% appear once; the ten largest clones hold 4% to 5%. The V end was cut by 1 base, the J end by 7 bases, with 11 bases between. This CDR3 has 14 amino acids. The germline V gene encodes CDR1 SGHVS and CDR2 FQNEAQ. This rearrangement joins TRBV7-8 to TRBJ1-5; unclear D gene. Sequenced material: peripheral blood, taken 28 days after the second AZD1222 dose. This TCR was sampled from an adult who received the AZD1222 COVID-19 vaccine. Here the CDR3 reads CASSLERTGQPQHF. CDR3 DNA: TGTGCCAGCAGCTTAGAGAGGACGGGACAGCCCCAGCATTTT.